Sequencing of this T cell receptor (beta chain) was carried out in a study of somatic mutations in cytotoxic T cells in rheumatoid arthritis. Study summary: Patients had approximately 33 ml EDTA blood drawn right after diagnosis, before any treatment. Flow sorting at nearly 100% purity was applied to some V beta antibody-stained T-cell populations, which included V beta1+ cells sequenced for TCRB.

The CDR3 extends over 15 amino acids. CDR1 and CDR2 from the germline V gene are ENHRY and SYGVKD. Trimming stripped 10 bases from V and 2 bases from J, with 20 bases between. Using immunoSEQ multiplex PCR, the repertoire was profiled, and TCRdb retains in-frame clones only, with some absent. The sample records about 15,000 clones, about 81% being singletons. Material: CD8+ T cells sorted from blood. The sequence derives from an adult with rheumatoid arthritis. This chain uses TRBV10-3 with TRBJ2-5; perhaps TRBD2 as D (6 bases). The CDR3 protein is CASSRGWENQETQYF. In nucleotides, the CDR3 is TGTGCCAGCAGCCGGGGGTGGGAGAATCAAGAGACCCAGTACTTC.